This passage covers 4 T cell receptor beta chains from one sample sequenced in a study of CD8+CD57+ T cells in acquired aplastic anemia. TCR beta VDJ and CDR3 profiles were obtained from a genomic DNA template. MiXCR was run by TCRdb on the reads, yielding one entry per CDR3 protein. The sample consists of 86,000 or so distinct CDR3 sequences, less than 60% of them appearing once. The sequencing sample was made of sorted CD4+, CD8+, or CD8+CD57+ T cells (not recorded which) from PBMCs. These TCRs come from a human donor in good health, serving as a control.

The rearrangement joins TRBV7-6 to TRBJ2-7; weak D call: TRBD2 (5 bases). Germline assignment: CDR1 SGHVS and CDR2 FNYEAQ. Trimming cost V 4 bases and J 4 bases, with 11 bases left between them. The CDR3 covers 13 residues. The CDR3 protein is CASSYLERYEQYF. CDR3 in DNA: TGTGCCAGCAGCTACTTGGAGCGGTACGAGCAGTACTTC.

The J gene is TRBJ2-1, the V gene TRBV4-3; D possibly matches TRBD1 or TRBD2 (7 bases each). V lost 2 bases and J lost 8, with 16 bases in between. The germline V gene encodes CDR1 LGHNA and CDR2 YSLEER. The CDR3 runs to 15 residues. The CDR3 coding sequence is TGCGCCAGCAGCCAATCGTCCGCAGGGGGGGATGAGCAGTTCTTC. Residues: CASSQSSAGGDEQFF.

The chain combines TRBV5-6 with TRBJ2-7; no reliable D call. CDR1 is SGHDT, CDR2 YYEEEE, per germline. This CDR3 contains 12 residues. V lost 0 bases to trimming and J lost 7 bases, with 8 bases between them. CDR3 sequence: CASSLGGFEQYF. The CDR3 bases are TGTGCCAGCAGCTTGGGAGGCTTTGAGCAGTACTTC. The full variable domain, rest sourced from reference TRBV5-6 and TRBJ2-7, is DAGVTQSPTHLIKTRGQQVTLRCSPKSGHDTVSWYQQALGQGPQFIFQYYEEEERQRGNFPDRFSGHQFPNYSSELNVNALLLGDSALYLCASSLGGFEQYFGPGTRLTVT.

The CDR3 protein is CASSLAGGKTDTQYF. The CDR3, as DNA: TGCGCCAGCAGCCTAGCGGGGGGGAAAACAGATACGCAGTATTTT. V gene TRBV4-1 combines with J gene TRBJ2-3; TRBD2 matches at 11 bases. The CDR3 sequence is 15 residues long. Germline V CDR1 and CDR2: MGHRA, YSYEKL. V shed 4 bases, J shed 3 bases, and the junction held 3 bases outside the gene matches.